This entry lists 8 T cell receptor beta chains sequenced from one sample in a study of T cells in Graves' hyperthyroidism and ophthalmopathy. Researchers amplified the TCR beta CDR3 regions from RNA transcripts. RT-PCR in the first round (using the HTBI primer set) targeted the TCR CDR3. Each CDR3 protein gets one entry after TCRdb re-called the multiplex PCR reads with MiXCR. Altogether approximately 380,000 distinct CDR3 sequences are present, approximately 19% being singletons, with the ten largest covering about 3.7%. The sample comprised blood. All receptors come from a woman aged 18-30 years with Graves' hyperthyroidism.

This clonotype was detected ten times or more. The chain employs TRBV6-1 and TRBJ1-2, with D tentatively TRBD1 (6 bases). The V gene lost 9 bases and the J gene lost 7 bases, with 18 bases spanning the gap. The CDR3 extends over 13 amino acids. Germline V gene sequence: CDR1 MNHNS, CDR2 SASEGT. CDR3: CASGAGGPVGYTF. CDR3 coding DNA: TGTGCCAGTGGCGCGGGGGGGCCGGTTGGCTACACCTTC.

The chain combines TRBV6-1 with TRBJ1-6; D is uncertain. V lost 2 bases and J lost 5, with 7 bases in between. In germline, CDR1 is MNHNS, CDR2 SASEGT. The length of the CDR3 is 14 residues. As DNA, the CDR3 is TGTGCCAGCAGTGAACTGACAAATAATTCACCCCTCCACTTT. Amino acids: CASSELTNNSPLHF.

This clonotype was picked up many times. The rearrangement uses TRBV20-1 and TRBJ2-7; 12 nucleotides match TRBD2. V shed 5 bases and J 7 bases; nucleotides not matched to a gene: 12. Germline assignment: CDR1 DFQATT and CDR2 SNEGSKA (reference sequence). This CDR3 is built from 15 residues. The CDR3 protein is CSAFRSSGGANEQYF. The CDR3 DNA follows: TGCAGTGCTTTTCGTTCTAGCGGGGGGGCGAATGAGCAGTACTTC.

This clonotype was seen many times. A much larger clone differs from this one at a single base, so this may be a read error. The chain links TRBV5-1 to TRBJ1-1; no reliable D call. V was shortened by 2 bases and J by 1 base, with 6 bases between the two germline ends. Germline lookup yields CDR1 SGHRS and CDR2 YFSETQ. This CDR3 is built from 13 residues. In DNA form, the CDR3 reads TGCGCCAGCAGCTTCGGACGGAACACTGAAGCTTTCTTT. Amino acid sequence: CASSFGRNTEAFF.

This clonotype was recorded at least ten times. V and J are TRBV6-5 and TRBJ1-1, with a possible D match to TRBD1 (6 bases). The CDR3 length is 14 residues. Trimming pared 2 bases from V and 0 bases from J, leaving 7 bases between. Germline values: CDR1 MNHEY, CDR2 SVGAGI. CDR3 sequence: CASSYRDMNTEAFF. Here the CDR3 DNA reads TGTGCCAGCAGTTACAGGGACATGAACACTGAAGCTTTCTTT.

This clonotype has a count of ten or more. The V gene is TRBV6-1, the J gene TRBJ1-2, with D possibly being TRBD1 (5 bases). The CDR3 extends over 13 amino acids. Trimming took off 6 bases at V and 6 bases at J, with 14 bases between the two ends. Germline V lookup: CDR1 MNHNS, CDR2 SASEGT. This CDR3 reads CASSSGTPDGYTF. The DNA of the CDR3 is TGTGCCAGCAGCTCCGGGACCCCGGATGGCTACACCTTC.

This clonotype showed up many times. The junction differs from germline at one of its ends, possibly a read error. The chain joins TRBV15 to TRBJ2-7, with a tentative D call TRBD2 (6 bases). The CDR3 is 14 residues long. CDR1 and CDR2 (germline): LNHNV, YYDKDF (reference sequence). CDR3 amino acids: CATSRGRDSHEQYF. Written as DNA, the CDR3 is TGTGCCACCAGCAGAGGTCGGGACTCCCACGAGCAGTACTTC. The full variable domain, completed using reference TRBV15 and TRBJ2-7, is DAMVIQNPRYQVTQFGKPVTLSCSQTLNHNVMYWYQQKSSQAPKLLFHYYDKDFNNEADTPDNFQSRRPNTSFCFLDIRSPGLGDTAMYLCATSRGRDSHEQYFGPGTRLTVT.

The chain has TRBV6-2 or TRBV6-3 and TRBJ2-7; D is possibly TRBD1 or TRBD2 (5 bases each). The V end was cut by 10 bases, the J end by 6 bases, with 13 bases between. The CDR3 has 11 residues. Germline CDR1 reads MNHEY; CDR2 reads SVGEGT. CDR3 sequence: CATTWGREQYF. CDR3 nucleotides: TGTGCCACCACGTGGGGACGCGAGCAGTACTTC.